The clone carrying this T cell receptor (beta chain) has a count of ten or more. The entry originates in a study of blood T cell repertoires in COVID-19. TCRdb's table, derived via immunoSEQ multiplex PCR, lists solely in-frame clones and lacks some. The top ten clones hold roughly 3.4% of a sample with roughly 150,000 clones, roughly 80% of them seen once. Those who participated ranged in age from roughly 18 to 100 years and resided in 20 to 30 US areas. The CDR3 contains 16 residues. V gave up 5 bases and J gave up 6 bases; unmatched junction bases: 6. Germline lookup yields CDR1 SGHVS and CDR2 FQNEAQ.

The chain uses TRBV7-8 and TRBJ2-3; 15 bases are shared with TRBD2. This clonotype was obtained from a woman aged 60 to 75 who had recovered from COVID-19. Specimen: PBMCs or T cells enriched from blood (not recorded which). CDR3 bases: TGTGCCAGCAGCCAGGGACTAGCGGGGGGCCGGGATACGCAGTATTTT. This encodes CASSQGLAGGRDTQYF.